The 29 T cell receptor beta chains in this list originate from one sample, sequenced in a study of blood T cell repertoires in COVID-19. Assay used: immunoSEQ multiplex PCR; TCRdb lists only in-frame clones, some missing. The table includes some 100,000 clones, around four fifths detected once. Sequenced material: peripheral blood. Receptor source: a man aged 50-60 years with active or convalescent COVID-19.

The rearrangement uses TRBV11-2 and TRBJ2-1; D ambiguous. Germline lookup yields CDR1 SGHAT and CDR2 FQNNGV. V was cut by 5 bases and J by 0 bases, with 14 bases left in between. The CDR3 covers 16 residues. Written as DNA, the CDR3 is TGTGCCAGCAGCCCTCCTTGGCACAACTCCTACAATGAGCAGTTCTTC. Translated, it gives CASSPPWHNSYNEQFF.

The chain uses TRBV5-4 and TRBJ1-6; weak D call: TRBD1 (6 bases). This CDR3 contains 17 residues. Trimming took 4 bases from V and 9 from J, leaving 23 bases between them. The germline V gene encodes CDR1 SGHNT and CDR2 YYREEE (reference sequence). CDR3 DNA: TGTGCCAGCAGCGGGGGTTTGGGGCAGGGGCCGGGTTCACCCCTCCACTTT. Translating it yields CASSGGLGQGPGSPLHF.

The chain combines TRBV10-1 with TRBJ2-3, with D tentatively TRBD1 (6 bases). This CDR3 is built from 15 residues. V lost 3 bases, J lost 2 bases, and 12 bases lay in between. Germline V lookup: CDR1 WNHNN, CDR2 SYGVQD (reference sequence). CDR3 bases: TGCGCCAGCAGTGAAGGCAGGGGTCACACAGATACGCAGTATTTT. Encoded protein: CASSEGRGHTDTQYF.

The V and J genes are TRBV10-1 and TRBJ1-5; a weak D match, TRBD1 (5 bases). CDR1 and CDR2 from the germline V gene are WNHNN and SYGVQD (reference sequence). V was clipped by 10 bases and J by 3 bases, with 13 bases between them. The CDR3 runs 13 residues. The CDR3 DNA follows: TGCGCCACCATTGGACATTTCAATCAGCCCCAGCATTTT. This gives the protein CATIGHFNQPQHF.

The chain links TRBV27 to TRBJ2-1, with 10 bases lining up with TRBD2. The CDR3 has 16 amino acids. Looked up from germline, CDR1 is MNHEY and CDR2 is SMNVEV (reference sequence). V was clipped by 4 bases and J by 6 bases; unmatched bases: 9. CDR3 sequence (DNA): TGTGCCAGCAGTTGGTCCCTCTTAGCGGGGGGCAATGAGCAGTTCTTC. This codes for CASSWSLLAGGNEQFF.

The CDR3, as DNA: TGTGCCAGCAGCCAAGTAAGCCGGGGGTATGAAGCTTTCTTT. Protein sequence: CASSQVSRGYEAFF. The rearrangement links TRBV14 to TRBJ1-1; tentative D call: TRBD1 (5 bases). This CDR3 spans 14 amino acids. The V end lost 1 base, the J end lost 7 bases, and 13 bases lay between the germline ends. The germline V gene encodes CDR1 SGHDN and CDR2 FVKESK.

The rearrangement joins TRBV21-1 to TRBJ2-2; TRBD2 is taken as the D call from the table, unchecked against the DNA. TRBV21-1 is a pseudogene segment. The CDR3 spans 20 residues. CDR3 in DNA: TGTGCCAGCAGCACCCCCGGCACTAGCGGGGAACACACCAACACCGGGGAGCTGTTTTTT. Protein: CASSTPGTSGEHTNTGELFF.

This chain joins TRBV29-1 and TRBJ2-1, with D possibly being TRBD1 (5 bases). The CDR3 spans 14 residues. Germline V gene lookup returns CDR1 SQVTM and CDR2 ANQGSEA. The V and J ends lost 0 bases and 3 bases respectively, with 9 bases between them. The CDR3 loop reads CSVEDQDNYNEQFF. Written as DNA, the CDR3 is TGCAGCGTTGAAGACCAGGACAACTACAATGAGCAGTTCTTC.

The chain joins TRBV9 to TRBJ2-2, with a weak D call TRBD2 (6 bases). Germline loops: CDR1 SGDLS, CDR2 YYNGEE. The CDR3 length is 15 residues. V dropped 2 bases and J dropped 5 bases, with 13 bases sitting between them. The DNA of the CDR3 is TGTGCCAGCAGCGTTTCGGGGGTAGGAACCGGGGAGCTGTTTTTT. It encodes CASSVSGVGTGELFF.

The V gene is TRBV23-1, the J gene TRBJ2-3, with 8 positions matching TRBD1. TRBV23-1 is flagged as an ORF with uncertain function. The CDR3 runs 14 residues. Trimming at V came to 4 bases and at J to 6 bases, leaving 6 bases not matched to a gene. CDR3 region: CASSPQDRVDTQYF. CDR3 DNA sequence: TGCGCCAGCAGTCCCCAGGACAGGGTGGATACGCAGTATTTT.

The chain links TRBV5-6 to TRBJ1-1, with D perhaps matching TRBD1 (5 bases). This CDR3 spans 13 amino acids. V was pared by 2 bases and J by 8 bases, with 13 bases between. Germline assignment: CDR1 SGHDT and CDR2 YYEEEE. CDR3 nucleotide sequence: TGTGCCAGCAGCTTATACGCCGGGGGGGAAGCTTTCTTT. This codes for CASSLYAGGEAFF.

This rearrangement joins TRBV6-5 to TRBJ2-7; maybe TRBD2 (5 bases). CDR1 is MNHEY, CDR2 SVGAGI, per germline. The CDR3 is 15 amino acids. V lost 0 bases and J 3 bases, leaving 12 bases between the germline ends. CDR3 in amino acids: CASSYSTPGFYEQYF. CDR3 nucleotide sequence: TGTGCCAGCAGTTACTCGACTCCGGGGTTCTACGAGCAGTACTTC.

The gene calls are TRBV3-1 (or the pseudogene TRBV3-2) and TRBJ2-5, with 12 bases that match TRBD2. Germline V gene data show CDR1 as LGHDT and CDR2 as YNNKEL (reference sequence). The ends lost 1 base at V and 7 bases at J; junction bases unmatched: 4. The CDR3 has 15 residues. CDR3 sequence reads: CASSQGTSGTGTQYF. The CDR3 coding sequence is TGTGCCAGCAGCCAAGGGACTAGCGGGACGGGGACCCAGTACTTC.

The V and J genes are TRBV12-5 and TRBJ1-1; no clear D gene. The CDR3 runs 14 residues. V lost 2 bases and J 1 base, leaving 8 bases between the germline ends. The germline gives CDR1 LGHNT, CDR2 FRNRAP. Here the CDR3 DNA reads TGTGCTAGTGGTTTGAGTGGCCAGAACACTGAAGCTTTCTTT. Protein sequence: CASGLSGQNTEAFF.

The genes are TRBV28 and TRBJ1-1, with a tentative D call TRBD1 (5 bases). The V and J ends lost 4 bases and 4 bases respectively, with 10 bases between them. CDR1 and CDR2 from the germline V gene are MDHEN and SYDVKM. The CDR3 length is 13 residues. The CDR3: CASSYQGFTEAFF. CDR3 DNA: TGTGCCAGCAGTTACCAGGGTTTCACTGAAGCTTTCTTT. Full variable domain (remainder filled in from reference TRBV28 and TRBJ1-1): DVKVTQSSRYLVKRTGEKVFLECVQDMDHENMFWYRQDPGLGLRLIYFSYDVKMKEKGDIPEGYSVSREKKERFSLILESASTNQTSMYLCASSYQGFTEAFFGQGTRLTVV.

The chain couples TRBV20-1 to TRBJ2-1, with 11 bases aligning to TRBD2. This CDR3 is 14 amino acids long. Losses at the gene ends were 3 bases for V and 6 bases for J; bases not matched to a gene: 4. CDR1 is DFQATT and CDR2 is SNEGSKA in the germline V gene (reference sequence). The CDR3 spells CSASPGLAANEQFF. CDR3 nucleotide sequence: TGCAGTGCTAGTCCGGGACTAGCGGCCAATGAGCAGTTCTTC.

The genes are TRBV7-8 and TRBJ2-1, with D tentatively TRBD2 (5 bases). This CDR3 has 14 amino acids. The V gene lost 4 bases and the J gene lost 10 bases, with 17 bases spanning the gap. Germline CDR1 SGHVS, CDR2 FQNEAQ. CDR3 in DNA: TGTGCCAGCAGCTCAAGGACTGGTCGCGGGGAGCAGTTCTTC. It specifies CASSSRTGRGEQFF.

This clone has only one observation. V gene TRBV19 combines with J gene TRBJ1-6, with 9 bases matching TRBD1. The CDR3 is 15 amino acids. J lost 8 bases, V lost 4 bases, and 6 bases had no gene match. Per germline, CDR1 LNHDA and CDR2 SQIVND (reference sequence). The CDR3 spells CASSSGGQGYSPLHF. The CDR3 nucleotides are TGTGCCAGTAGTAGTGGAGGACAGGGGTATTCACCCCTCCACTTT.

A few counts support this clone. The genes are TRBV5-1 and TRBJ2-7; tentatively, D is TRBD2 (6 bases). Germline values: CDR1 SGHRS, CDR2 YFSETQ. The CDR3 loop spans 15 amino acids. The germline V and J ends were trimmed by 0 bases and 5 bases, with 15 bases remaining between them. The CDR3 reads CASSLGVGWEDEQYF. CDR3 nucleotide sequence: TGCGCCAGCAGCTTGGGGGTTGGCTGGGAGGACGAGCAGTACTTC.

V gene TRBV9 combines with J gene TRBJ2-7, with 10 bases matching TRBD2. This CDR3 has 15 amino acids. The germline V gene encodes CDR1 SGDLS and CDR2 YYNGEE. V was clipped by 3 bases and J by 2 bases; unmatched bases: 5. The CDR3 nucleotides are TGTGCCAGCAGCGCGACTAGCGGGCCCACCTACGAGCAGTACTTC. Its protein product is CASSATSGPTYEQYF. The variable domain in full, with the rest retrieved from reference TRBV9 and TRBJ2-7, is DSGVTQTPKHLITATGQRVTLRCSPRSGDLSVYWYQQSLDQGLQFLIQYYNGEERAKGNILERFSAQQFPDLHSELNLSSLELGDSALYFCASSATSGPTYEQYFGPGTRLTVT.

The chain couples TRBV2 to TRBJ2-7; 9 nucleotides match TRBD1. The ends lost 7 bases at V and 5 bases at J; junction bases unmatched: 9. This CDR3 has 14 residues. CDR1 is SNHLY and CDR2 is FYNNEI in the germline V gene. The CDR3 nucleotides are TGTGCCAGCAAGCGGGACAGGGATGGTCACGAGCAGTACTTC. Protein: CASKRDRDGHEQYF.

This chain uses TRBV14 with TRBJ2-2, with 9 bases aligning to TRBD1. Germline V gene lookup returns CDR1 SGHDN and CDR2 FVKESK. The CDR3 runs to 18 residues. Trimming removed 4 bases from V and 5 bases from J; junction bases left unmatched: 14. The CDR3: CASSRSTGGRRRTGELFF. Here the CDR3 DNA reads TGTGCCAGCAGCCGGTCGACAGGGGGACGGAGAAGGACCGGGGAGCTGTTTTTT. Looking up the rest from reference TRBV14 and TRBJ2-2 gives the full variable domain: EAGVTQFPSHSVIEKGQTVTLRCDPISGHDNLYWYRRVMGKEIKFLLHFVKESKQDESGMPNNRFLAERTGGTYSTLKVQPAELEDSGVYFCASSRSTGGRRRTGELFFGEGSRLTVL.

J is TRBJ1-2 and V is TRBV18, with TRBD1 matching over 7 bases. This CDR3 has 15 amino acids. V shed 1 base, J shed 5 bases, and the junction held 7 bases outside the gene matches. Per the germline V gene, CDR1 is KGHSH and CDR2 is LQKENI. This CDR3 reads CASSPQNRGGYGYTF. The CDR3 DNA reads TGTGCCAGCTCACCACAAAACAGGGGCGGGTATGGCTACACCTTC.

This clone has only one observation. The chain couples TRBV5-1 to TRBJ2-2, with 8 bases aligning to TRBD2. Germline V gene data show CDR1 as SGHRS and CDR2 as YFSETQ. V dropped 4 bases and J dropped 3; count of bases not matched to a gene: 2. The CDR3 covers 14 residues. The DNA for the CDR3 is TGCGCCAGCAGCCGGGAGGGCCACACCGGGGAGCTGTTTTTT. Translation: CASSREGHTGELFF.

The rearrangement joins TRBV7-8 to TRBJ2-3, with 9 bases aligning to TRBD1. The CDR3 runs 17 residues. Unmatched junction bases numbered 9, after V lost 1 base and J lost 4 bases. The germline V gene encodes CDR1 SGHVS and CDR2 FQNEAQ. CDR3 in amino acids: CASSLDIQGARPDTQYF. The CDR3, as DNA: TGTGCCAGCAGCTTAGATATACAGGGGGCGCGTCCAGATACGCAGTATTTT.

The chain uses TRBV27 and TRBJ1-4, with D hard to call. The V end lost 0 bases, the J end lost 8 bases, and 7 bases lay between the germline ends. The CDR3 consists of 13 residues. Per germline, CDR1 MNHEY and CDR2 SMNVEV (reference sequence). CDR3 sequence (DNA): TGTGCCAGCAGTTTATCACTCTGGGAAAAACTGTTTTTT. Its protein is CASSLSLWEKLFF.

The genes are TRBV30 and TRBJ2-7, with a weak D call TRBD2 (5 bases). In germline, CDR1 is GTSNPN, CDR2 SVGIG (reference sequence). Trimming pared 4 bases from V and 0 bases from J, leaving 16 bases between. The CDR3 length is 15 residues. The CDR3 nucleotides are TGTGCCTGGAAATCGTATAGCGCAGACTCCTACGAGCAGTACTTC. Translating gives CAWKSYSADSYEQYF.

The genes are TRBV5-1 and TRBJ2-1; TRBD2 agrees at 15 bases. V lost 4 bases to trimming and J lost 6 bases; unmatched junction nucleotides: 2. This CDR3 contains 15 residues. The germline gives CDR1 SGHRS, CDR2 YFSETQ. The CDR3 DNA reads TGCGCCAGCAGCCCGGGACTAGCGGGGGGCAATGAGCAGTTCTTC. Protein: CASSPGLAGGNEQFF.

The V call is TRBV4-1, the J call TRBJ1-2; D is ambiguous. Germline CDR1 MGHRA, CDR2 YSYEKL. This CDR3 comprises 14 residues. V was pared by 0 bases and J by 3 bases, with 8 bases between. The CDR3 here is CASSQEATDYGYTF. In DNA form, the CDR3 reads TGCGCCAGCAGCCAAGAAGCGACGGACTATGGCTACACCTTC.